This is a list of T cell receptor beta chains from one sample in a study of T cell changes during pregnancy in multiple sclerosis. Using immunoSEQ multiplex PCR, the repertoire was profiled, and TCRdb retains in-frame clones only, with some absent. The repertoire holds roughly 90,000 clones, with under 95% as singletons. The source material was peripheral blood, sampled before pregnancy. The receptor set was obtained from a female donor with multiple sclerosis, enrolled in a pregnancy study. Each CDR3 is given with its conserved first and last residue. A D gene is named only where the DNA matches it firmly. Clone size is shown for a subset of rows, as once, few, many or a class of expanded clone.

>.|.|TRBJ1-2|TRBV18
CASSPPYREYGYTF
TGTGCCAGCTCACCACCGTACAGGGAGTATGGCTACACCTTC
>TRBD1|.|TRBJ2-5|TRBV29-1
CSVSTGTRETQYF
TGCAGCGTTTCGACAGGGACAAGAGAGACCCAGTACTTC
>.|few|TRBJ1-6|TRBV6-5
CASSTPREGSPLHF
TGTGCCAGCAGTACCCCCCGGGAGGGATCACCCCTCCACTTT
>.|.|TRBJ2-7|TRBV9
CASSVGGGLSYEQYF
TGTGCCAGCAGCGTAGGAGGAGGGCTTAGCTACGAGCAGTACTTC
>.|.|TRBJ2-7|TRBV6-6
CASSYTGIEQYF
TGTGCCAGCAGCTATACAGGGATCGAGCAGTACTTC
>.|few|TRBJ1-1|TRBV9
CASSLTVSTEAFF
TGTGCCAGCAGCTTGACAGTTAGCACTGAAGCTTTCTTT
>.|.|TRBJ1-1|TRBV15
CATSKERLLNTEAFF
TGTGCCACCAGCAAGGAGCGACTCCTGAACACTGAAGCTTTCTTT
>.|.|TRBJ2-3|TRBV7-3
CASSLTRLADTQYF
TGTGCCAGCAGCTTGACTAGGCTAGCAGATACGCAGTATTTT
>TRBD1|.|TRBJ1-5|TRBV18
CASSPTGGELPQHF
TGTGCCAGCTCCCCGACAGGGGGAGAACTGCCCCAGCATTTT
>.|.|TRBJ2-4|TRBV11-2
CASSLQGEILAKNIQYF
TGTGCCAGCAGCTTACAGGGTGAGATCTTAGCCAAAAACATTCAGTACTTC
>.|few|TRBJ1-1|TRBV7-8
CASKDSFTEAFF
TGTGCCAGCAAAGACAGCTTCACTGAAGCTTTCTTT
>.|.|TRBJ2-2|TRBV27
CASSLLGAGELFF
TGTGCCAGCAGTTTACTGGGAGCCGGGGAGCTGTTTTTT
>.|.|TRBJ2-2|TRBV7-2
CASSLDRATGELFF
TGTGCCAGCAGCTTAGACAGGGCCACCGGGGAGCTGTTTTTT
>.|.|TRBJ1-5|TRBV5-1
CASSSGYSNQPQHF
TGCGCCAGCAGCTCAGGCTATAGCAATCAGCCCCAGCATTTT
>.|.|TRBJ2-7|TRBV5-1
CASSELGPEQYF
TGCGCCAGCAGCGAGCTTGGTCCCGAGCAGTACTTC
>.|.|TRBJ1-3|TRBV9
CASSVAPIQGGNTIYF
TGTGCCAGCAGCGTAGCCCCTATACAGGGTGGAAACACCATATATTTT